This entry features one TCR beta chain sequence. Its antigen is undetermined. These data originate in a study of cytomegalovirus exposure and HLA in healthy donors. Whole-study findings and limits: Whilst most TCR sequences proved rare, a subset of public TCRs occurred across many donors. Later on, an analysis showed TCR association rates differing by HLA locus, with DRB1 the most and HLA-C the fewest.

Nominally healthy donors were sampled, though unrecorded immune exposures were likely. Both 60 Vbeta primers and 13 Jbeta primers went into the PCR. Some clones are missing from TCRdb's copy, which holds only in-frame ones; the method was immunoSEQ multiplex PCR. Here the sample spans 180,000 or so clones, roughly 80% being singletons. The specimen was PBMCs. The TCR comes from a girl under 18 in good health and CMV-seropositive.

The CDR3, as DNA: TGTGCCAGCAGGCGGACAGGGTATTACGAGCAGTACTTC. Its protein product is CASRRTGYYEQYF. The chain recombines TRBV14 with TRBJ2-7, with 8 nucleotides matching TRBD1. The V and J ends lost 6 bases and 4 bases, in that order; junction bases with no gene match: 5. Germline V CDR1 and CDR2: SGHDN, FVKESK. The CDR3 length is 13 residues.